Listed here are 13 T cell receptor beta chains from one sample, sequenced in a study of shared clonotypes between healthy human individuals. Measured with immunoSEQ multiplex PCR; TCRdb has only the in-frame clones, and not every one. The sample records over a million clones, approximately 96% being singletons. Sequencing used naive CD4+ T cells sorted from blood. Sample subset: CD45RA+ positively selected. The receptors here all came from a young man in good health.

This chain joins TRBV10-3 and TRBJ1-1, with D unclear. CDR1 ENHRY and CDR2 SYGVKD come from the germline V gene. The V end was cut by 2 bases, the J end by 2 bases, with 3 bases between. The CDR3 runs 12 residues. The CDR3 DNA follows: TGTGCCATCAGTGAGAGAAACACTGAAGCTTTCTTT. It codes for CAISERNTEAFF.

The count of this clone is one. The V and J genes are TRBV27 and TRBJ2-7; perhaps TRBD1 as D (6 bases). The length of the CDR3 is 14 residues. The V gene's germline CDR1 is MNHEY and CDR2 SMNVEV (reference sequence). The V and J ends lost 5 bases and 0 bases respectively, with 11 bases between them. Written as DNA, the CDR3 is TGTGCCAGCAGTGGGGACAACCTCTCCTACGAGCAGTACTTC. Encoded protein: CASSGDNLSYEQYF.

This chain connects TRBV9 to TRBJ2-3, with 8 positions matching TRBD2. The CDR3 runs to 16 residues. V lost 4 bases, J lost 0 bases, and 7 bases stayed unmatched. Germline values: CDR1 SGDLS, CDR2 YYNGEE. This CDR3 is CASSLGSSGSTDTQYF. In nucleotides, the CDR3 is TGTGCCAGCAGCCTCGGGTCTAGCGGGAGCACAGATACGCAGTATTTT.

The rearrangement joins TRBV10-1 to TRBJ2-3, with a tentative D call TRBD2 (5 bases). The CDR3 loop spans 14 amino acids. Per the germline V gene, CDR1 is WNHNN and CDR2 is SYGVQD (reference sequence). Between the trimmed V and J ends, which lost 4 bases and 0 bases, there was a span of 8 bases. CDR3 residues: CASSGRLSTDTQYF. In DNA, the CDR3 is TGCGCCAGCAGTGGGAGGCTGAGCACAGATACGCAGTATTTT.

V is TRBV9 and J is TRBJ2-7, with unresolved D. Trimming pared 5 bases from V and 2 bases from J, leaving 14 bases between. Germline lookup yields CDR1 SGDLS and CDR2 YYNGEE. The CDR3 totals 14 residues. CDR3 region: CASSARVGAYEQYF. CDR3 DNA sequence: TGTGCCAGCAGTGCAAGAGTTGGGGCCTACGAGCAGTACTTC.

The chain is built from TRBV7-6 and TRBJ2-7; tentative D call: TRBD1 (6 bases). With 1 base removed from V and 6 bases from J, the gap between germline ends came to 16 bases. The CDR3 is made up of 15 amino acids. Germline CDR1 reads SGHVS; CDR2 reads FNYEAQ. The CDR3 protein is CASSLDPRGAGEQYF. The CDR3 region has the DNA TGTGCCAGCAGCTTAGACCCCAGGGGAGCTGGCGAGCAGTACTTC.

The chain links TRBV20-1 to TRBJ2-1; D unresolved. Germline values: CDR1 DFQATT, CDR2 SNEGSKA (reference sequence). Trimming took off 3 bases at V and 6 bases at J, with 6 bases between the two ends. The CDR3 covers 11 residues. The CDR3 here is CSARFGNEQFF. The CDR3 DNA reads TGCAGTGCTAGGTTTGGCAATGAGCAGTTCTTC.

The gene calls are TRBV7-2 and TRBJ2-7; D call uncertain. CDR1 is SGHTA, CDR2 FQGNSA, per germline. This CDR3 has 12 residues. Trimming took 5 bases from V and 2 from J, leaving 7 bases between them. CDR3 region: CASSLQTYEQYF. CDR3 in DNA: TGTGCCAGCAGCCTCCAGACCTACGAGCAGTACTTC.

The CDR3 loop reads CASSLEQRGDTQYF. CDR3 DNA sequence: TGCGCCAGCAGCTTGGAGCAGCGGGGGGATACGCAGTATTTT. This chain connects TRBV5-1 to TRBJ2-3, with TRBD2 matching over 8 bases. V was clipped by 0 bases and J by 6 bases; unmatched bases: 3. This CDR3 region has 14 residues. Germline CDR1 reads SGHRS; CDR2 reads YFSETQ.

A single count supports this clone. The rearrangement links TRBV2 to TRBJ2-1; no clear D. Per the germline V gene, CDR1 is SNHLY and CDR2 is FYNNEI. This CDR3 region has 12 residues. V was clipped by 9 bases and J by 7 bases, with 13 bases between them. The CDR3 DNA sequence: TGTGCCAGTTGGGCCTATGGGAATGAGCAGTTCTTC. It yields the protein CASWAYGNEQFF.

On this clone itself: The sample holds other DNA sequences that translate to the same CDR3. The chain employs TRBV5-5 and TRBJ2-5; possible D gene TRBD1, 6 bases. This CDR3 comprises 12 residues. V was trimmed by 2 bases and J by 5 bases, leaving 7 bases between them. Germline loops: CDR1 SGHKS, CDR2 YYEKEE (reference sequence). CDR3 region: CASSFQGETQYF. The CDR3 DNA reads TGTGCCAGCAGCTTCCAGGGGGAGACCCAGTACTTC. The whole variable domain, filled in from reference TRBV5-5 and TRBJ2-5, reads DAGVTQSPTHLIKTRGQQVTLRCSPISGHKSVSWYQQVLGQGPQFIFQYYEKEERGRGNFPDRFSARQFPNYSSELNVNALLLGDSALYLCASSFQGETQYFGPGTRLLVL.

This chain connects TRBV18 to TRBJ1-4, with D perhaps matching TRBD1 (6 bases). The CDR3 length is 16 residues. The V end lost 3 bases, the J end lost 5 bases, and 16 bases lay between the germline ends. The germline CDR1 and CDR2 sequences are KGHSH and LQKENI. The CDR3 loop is CASSPLTGKINEKLFF. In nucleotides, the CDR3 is TGTGCCAGCTCACCCCTAACAGGGAAAATAAATGAAAAACTGTTTTTT.

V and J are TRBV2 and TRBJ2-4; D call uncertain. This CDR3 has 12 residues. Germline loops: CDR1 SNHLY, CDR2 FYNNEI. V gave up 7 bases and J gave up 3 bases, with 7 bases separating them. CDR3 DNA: TGTGCCAGCAAGGGAAACAAAAACATTCAGTACTTC. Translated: CASKGNKNIQYF.